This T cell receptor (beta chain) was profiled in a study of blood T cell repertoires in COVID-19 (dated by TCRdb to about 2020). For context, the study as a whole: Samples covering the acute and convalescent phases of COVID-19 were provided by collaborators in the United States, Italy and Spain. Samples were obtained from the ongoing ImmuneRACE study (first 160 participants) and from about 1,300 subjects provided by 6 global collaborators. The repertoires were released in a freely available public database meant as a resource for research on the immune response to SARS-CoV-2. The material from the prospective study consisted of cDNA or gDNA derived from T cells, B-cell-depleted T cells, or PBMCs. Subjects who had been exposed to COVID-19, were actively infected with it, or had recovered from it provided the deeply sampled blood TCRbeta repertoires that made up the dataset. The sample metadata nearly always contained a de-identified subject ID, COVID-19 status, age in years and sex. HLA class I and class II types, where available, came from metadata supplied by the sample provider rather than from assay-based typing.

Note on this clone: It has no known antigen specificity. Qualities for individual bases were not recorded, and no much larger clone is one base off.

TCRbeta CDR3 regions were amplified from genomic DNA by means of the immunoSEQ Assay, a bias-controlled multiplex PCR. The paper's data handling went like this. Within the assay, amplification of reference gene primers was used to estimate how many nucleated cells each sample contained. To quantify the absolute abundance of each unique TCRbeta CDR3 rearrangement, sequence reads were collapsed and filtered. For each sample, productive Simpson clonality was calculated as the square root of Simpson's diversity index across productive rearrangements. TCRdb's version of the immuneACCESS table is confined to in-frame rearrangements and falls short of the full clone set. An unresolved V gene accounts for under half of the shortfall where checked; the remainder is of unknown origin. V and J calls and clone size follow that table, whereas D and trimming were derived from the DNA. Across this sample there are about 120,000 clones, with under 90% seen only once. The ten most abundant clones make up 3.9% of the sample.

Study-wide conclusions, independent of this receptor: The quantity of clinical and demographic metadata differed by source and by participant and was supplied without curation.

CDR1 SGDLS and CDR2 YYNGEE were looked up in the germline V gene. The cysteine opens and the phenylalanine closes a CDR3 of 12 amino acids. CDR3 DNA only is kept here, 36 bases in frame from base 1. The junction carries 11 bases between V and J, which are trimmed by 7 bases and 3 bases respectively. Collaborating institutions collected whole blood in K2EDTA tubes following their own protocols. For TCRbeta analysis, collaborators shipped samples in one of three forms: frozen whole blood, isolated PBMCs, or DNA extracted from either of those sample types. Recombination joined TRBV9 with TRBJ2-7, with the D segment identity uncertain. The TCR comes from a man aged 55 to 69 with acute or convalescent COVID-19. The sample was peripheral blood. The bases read TGTGCCAGCCCCTTTACGGGCTACGAGCAGTACTTC. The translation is CASPFTGYEQYF.